This is a list of T cell receptor beta chains from one sample in a study of breast tumors, draining lymph nodes, adjacent tissues. TCRdb reprocessed the multiplex PCR reads via MiXCR and lists one record per CDR3 protein. The sample has 15,000 to 16,000 distinct CDR3 sequences, approximately 51% seen once; the top ten hold over 15%. Sample: tumor-adjacent breast tissue. The source is a female donor with breast cancer. Some clones in this sample may be carry-over from other donors' samples. CDR3s include the opening cysteine and the closing phenylalanine or tryptophan. The D gene is left open where the match is weak. Clone size is not always given. Where it is, it says once, few, many or a class for expanded clones.

>TRBJ1-1|15|TRBD1|TRBV12-3/TRBV12-4|-
TGTGCCAGCAGTGCGGGACAGTCTTTTGACACTGAAGCTTTCTTT
CASSAGQSFDTEAFF
>TRBJ1-6|15|-|TRBV7-3|-
TGTGCCAGCAGCTTCGGGGGGACGGGGAATTCACCCCTCCACTTT
CASSFGGTGNSPLHF
>TRBJ2-7|11|-|TRBV12-3/TRBV12-4|-
TGTGCCAGCAGCAGCCGGGACGGACAGTACTTC
CASSSRDGQYF
>TRBJ2-1|15|TRBD2|TRBV15|-
TGTGCCACCAGCAGAGATTCACTAGCGTACAATGAGCAGTTCTTC
CATSRDSLAYNEQFF
>TRBJ2-7|14|TRBD2|TRBV3-1|medium-sized
TGTGCCAGCAGCTTGACTAGCGGGAAGTACGAGCAGTACTTC
CASSLTSGKYEQYF
>TRBJ1-1|14|TRBD1|TRBV30|many
TGTGCCTGGAGGAAAGGGGGCCAGAACACTGAAGCTTTCTTT
CAWRKGGQNTEAFF
>TRBJ1-3|15|-|TRBV6-6|few
TGTGCCAGCACTCAACTGGTGGACTCTGGAAACACCATATATTTT
CASTQLVDSGNTIYF
>TRBJ2-3|16|-|TRBV10-3|once
TGTGCCATCAATGAGCCGAGGGGTAAGGAGACAGATACGCAGTATTTT
CAINEPRGKETDTQYF
>TRBJ2-6|16|-|TRBV19|many
TGTGCCTCGATGCGAGTCTCCTTTTCTGGGGCCAACGTCCTGACTTTC
CASMRVSFSGANVLTF
>TRBJ1-5|19|TRBD1|TRBV12-3/TRBV12-4|many
TGTGCCAGCAGCCCTTTCTTGGACAGGGGGGAGTATAGCAATCAGCCCCAGCATTTT
CASSPFLDRGEYSNQPQHF
>TRBJ2-1|14|TRBD2|TRBV4-2|-
TGTGCCAGCAGCCAAACCGCGGGGAGGGACGAGCAGTTCTTC
CASSQTAGRDEQFF
>TRBJ2-7|14|TRBD2|TRBV29-1|-
TGCAGCGTTTTAAGACTAGCGGGAGTCTACGAGCAGTACTTC
CSVLRLAGVYEQYF
>TRBJ1-1|13|TRBD1|TRBV29-1|-
TGCAGCGTTCTCTCGGACAGGGGGCCCGAAGCTTTCTTT
CSVLSDRGPEAFF
>TRBJ1-5|16|TRBD1|TRBV10-2|few
TGCGCCAGCAGTGAGAAAAAGGGACAGGGAAATCAGCCCCAGCATTTT
CASSEKKGQGNQPQHF
>TRBJ2-1|14|-|TRBV9|-
TGTGCCAGCGTTGTACAGGGTGGATCCGGTGAGCAGTTCTTC
CASVVQGGSGEQFF
>TRBJ1-2|15|TRBD1|TRBV5-5|many
TGTGCCAGCAGCTTGGACAGGGGGACAAACTATGGCTACACCTTC
CASSLDRGTNYGYTF
>TRBJ1-5|16|-|TRBV7-8|-
TGTGCCAGCAGCTTAGTGGGCAGGACTTTCAATCAGCCCCAGCATTTT
CASSLVGRTFNQPQHF
>TRBJ2-2|14|-|TRBV6-4|many
TGTGCCAGCAGTATCGACTCGAACACCGGGGAGCTGTTTTTT
CASSIDSNTGELFF